The 5 T cell receptor beta chains below were found in one sample sequenced in a study of monozygotic twins with inflammatory bowel disease. Using the 5' RACE reads, TCRdb records one entry per CDR3 protein without DNA. Its clone listing holds roughly 330,000 distinct CDR3 sequences. Source material: blood. Receptors originate from a human donor with ulcerative colitis or Crohn's disease, or a healthy co-twin of an affected twin (not recorded which).

The chain couples TRBV3-1 to TRBJ2-2. Germline V gene sequence: CDR1 LGHDT, CDR2 YNNKEL (reference sequence). CDR3 length: 12 amino acids. Here the CDR3 reads CATLGWAGELFF.

This chain uses TRBV6-1 with TRBJ2-7; lacking DNA, the TRBD2 call made by TCRdb goes unchecked. This CDR3 spans 16 amino acids. Germline assignment: CDR1 MNHNS and CDR2 SASEGT. The CDR3 loop is CASSTSTWTSANEQYF.

The chain employs TRBV3-1 and TRBJ2-7. The CDR3 length is 14 residues. Germline CDR1 LGHDT, CDR2 YNNKEL (reference sequence). CDR3 protein: CASSRENGPYEQYF.

The chain uses TRBV6-1 and TRBJ1-2. The CDR3 sequence is 17 residues long. Per germline, CDR1 MNHNS and CDR2 SASEGT. The CDR3 sequence is CASSHRSTWDNRRSYTF.

The CDR3 spells CASSPVGDPSYEQYF. The chain uses TRBV18 and TRBJ2-7; TCRdb's assignment of TRBD1 cannot be checked, as there is no DNA. The CDR3 has 15 amino acids. The germline gives CDR1 KGHSH, CDR2 LQKENI.